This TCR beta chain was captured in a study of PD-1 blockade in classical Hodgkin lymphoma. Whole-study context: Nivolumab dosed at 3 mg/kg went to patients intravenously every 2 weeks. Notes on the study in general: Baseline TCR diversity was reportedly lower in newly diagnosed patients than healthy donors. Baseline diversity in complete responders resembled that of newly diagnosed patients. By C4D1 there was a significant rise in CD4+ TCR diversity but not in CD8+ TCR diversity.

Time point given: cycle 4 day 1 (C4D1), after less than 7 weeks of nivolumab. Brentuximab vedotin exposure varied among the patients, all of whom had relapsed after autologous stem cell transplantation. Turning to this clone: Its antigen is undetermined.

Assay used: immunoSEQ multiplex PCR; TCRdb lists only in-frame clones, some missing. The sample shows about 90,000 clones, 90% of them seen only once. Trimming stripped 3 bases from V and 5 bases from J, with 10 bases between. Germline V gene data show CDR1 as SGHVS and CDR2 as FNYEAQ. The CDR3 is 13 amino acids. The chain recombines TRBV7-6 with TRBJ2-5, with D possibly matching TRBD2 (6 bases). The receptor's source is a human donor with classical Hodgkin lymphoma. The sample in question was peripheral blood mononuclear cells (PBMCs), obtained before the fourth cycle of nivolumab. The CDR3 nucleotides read TGTGCCAGCAGCTTCCGGGAGATGGAGACCCAGTACTTC. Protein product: CASSFREMETQYF. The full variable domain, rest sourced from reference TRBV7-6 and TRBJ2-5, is GAGVSQSPRYKVTKRGQDVALRCDPISGHVSLYWYRQALGQGPEFLTYFNYEAQQDKSGLPNDRFSAERPEGSISTLTIQRTEQRDSAMYRCASSFREMETQYFGPGTRLLVL.